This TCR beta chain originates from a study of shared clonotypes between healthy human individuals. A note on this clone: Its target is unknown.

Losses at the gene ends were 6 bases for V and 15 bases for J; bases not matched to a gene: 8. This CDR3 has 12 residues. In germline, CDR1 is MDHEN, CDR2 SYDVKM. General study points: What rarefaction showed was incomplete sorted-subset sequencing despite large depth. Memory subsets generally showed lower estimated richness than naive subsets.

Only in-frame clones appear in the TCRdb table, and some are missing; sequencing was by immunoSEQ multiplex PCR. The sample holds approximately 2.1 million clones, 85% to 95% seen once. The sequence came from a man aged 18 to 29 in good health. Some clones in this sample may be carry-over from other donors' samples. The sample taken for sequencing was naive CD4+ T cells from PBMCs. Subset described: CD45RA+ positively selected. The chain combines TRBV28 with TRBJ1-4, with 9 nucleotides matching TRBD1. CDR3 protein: CASSFRDRELFF. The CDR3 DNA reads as TGTGCCAGCAGCTTTAGGGACAGGGAATTGTTTTTT.